This TCR beta chain was profiled in a study of blood T cell repertoires in COVID-19. Study-level information: Sites in the United States, Italy and Spain provided acute and convalescent COVID-19 samples. Nucleic acid was either cDNA or gDNA, and it came from T cells, B-cell-depleted T cells, or PBMCs.

CDR1 and CDR2 from the germline V gene are SQVTM and ANQGSEA. This CDR3 has 12 residues. V was trimmed by 4 bases and J by 3 bases, leaving 9 bases between them. Recovery among Cohort 3 donors was established by two negative PCRs, clearance, or symptom resolution. Original methodology: For nucleated cells, counts were estimated from reference gene primer amplification. TCRdb's table, derived via immunoSEQ multiplex PCR, lists solely in-frame clones and lacks some. V, J and clone size are taken as reported in that table, and D and trimming were inferred from the DNA itself. The sample contains some 300,000 clones, roughly 86% of which appear only once.

The rearrangement links TRBV29-1 to TRBJ1-1; no definite D call. The clonotype was recovered from a woman aged 25 to 39 who had recovered from COVID-19. The sample was PBMCs or T cells enriched from blood (not recorded which). The CDR3 sequence: CSVVGLYTEAFF. CDR3 coding DNA: TGCAGCGTTGTAGGACTGTACACTGAAGCTTTCTTT.